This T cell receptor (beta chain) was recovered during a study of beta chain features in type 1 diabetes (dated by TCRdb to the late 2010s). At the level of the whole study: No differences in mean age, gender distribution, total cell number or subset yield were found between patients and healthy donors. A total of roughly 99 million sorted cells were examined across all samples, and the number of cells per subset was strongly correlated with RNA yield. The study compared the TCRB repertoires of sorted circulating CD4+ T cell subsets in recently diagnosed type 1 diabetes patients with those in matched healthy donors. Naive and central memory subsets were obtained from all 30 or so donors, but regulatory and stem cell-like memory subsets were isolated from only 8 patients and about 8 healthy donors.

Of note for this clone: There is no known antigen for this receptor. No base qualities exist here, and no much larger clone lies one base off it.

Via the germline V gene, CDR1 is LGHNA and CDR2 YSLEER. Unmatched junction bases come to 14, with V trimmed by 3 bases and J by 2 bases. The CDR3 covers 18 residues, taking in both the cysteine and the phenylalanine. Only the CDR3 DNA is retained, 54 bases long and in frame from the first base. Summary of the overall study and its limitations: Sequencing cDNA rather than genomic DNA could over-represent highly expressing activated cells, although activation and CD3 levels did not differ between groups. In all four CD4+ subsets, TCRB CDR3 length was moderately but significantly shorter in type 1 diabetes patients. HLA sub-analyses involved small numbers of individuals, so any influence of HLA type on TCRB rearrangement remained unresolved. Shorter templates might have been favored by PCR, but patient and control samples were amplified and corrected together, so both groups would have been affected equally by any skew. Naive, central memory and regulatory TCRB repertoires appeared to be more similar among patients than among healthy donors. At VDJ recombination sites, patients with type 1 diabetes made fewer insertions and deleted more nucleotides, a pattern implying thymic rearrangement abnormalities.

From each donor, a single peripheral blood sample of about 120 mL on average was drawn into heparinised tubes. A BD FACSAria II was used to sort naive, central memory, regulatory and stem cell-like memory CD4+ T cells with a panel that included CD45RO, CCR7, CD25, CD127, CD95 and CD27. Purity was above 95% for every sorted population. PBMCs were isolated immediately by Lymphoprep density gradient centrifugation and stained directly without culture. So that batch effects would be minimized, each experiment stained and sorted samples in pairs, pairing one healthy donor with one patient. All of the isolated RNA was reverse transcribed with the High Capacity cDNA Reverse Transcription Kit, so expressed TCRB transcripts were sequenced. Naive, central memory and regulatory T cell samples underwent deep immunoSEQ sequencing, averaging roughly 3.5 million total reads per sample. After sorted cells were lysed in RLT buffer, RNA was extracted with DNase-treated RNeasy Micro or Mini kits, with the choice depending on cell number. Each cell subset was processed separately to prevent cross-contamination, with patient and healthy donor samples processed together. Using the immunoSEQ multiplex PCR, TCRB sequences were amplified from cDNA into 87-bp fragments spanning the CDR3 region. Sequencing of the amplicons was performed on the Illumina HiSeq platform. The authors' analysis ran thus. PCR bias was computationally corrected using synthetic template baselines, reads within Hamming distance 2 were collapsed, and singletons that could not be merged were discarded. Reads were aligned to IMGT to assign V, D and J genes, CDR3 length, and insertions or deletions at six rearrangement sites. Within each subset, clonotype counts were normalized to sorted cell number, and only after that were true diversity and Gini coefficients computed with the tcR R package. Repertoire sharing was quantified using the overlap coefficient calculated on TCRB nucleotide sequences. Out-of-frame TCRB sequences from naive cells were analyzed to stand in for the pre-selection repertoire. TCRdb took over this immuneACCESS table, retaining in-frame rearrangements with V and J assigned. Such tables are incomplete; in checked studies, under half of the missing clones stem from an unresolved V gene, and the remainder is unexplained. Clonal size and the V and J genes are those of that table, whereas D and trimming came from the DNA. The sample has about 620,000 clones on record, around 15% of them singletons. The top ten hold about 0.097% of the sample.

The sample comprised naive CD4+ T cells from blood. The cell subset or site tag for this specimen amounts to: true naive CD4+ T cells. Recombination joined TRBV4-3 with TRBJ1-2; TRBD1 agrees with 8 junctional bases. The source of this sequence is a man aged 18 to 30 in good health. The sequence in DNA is TGCGCCAGCAGCCACCCCACCGCCGGGACAGGTGTAAACTATGGCTACACCTTC. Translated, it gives CASSHPTAGTGVNYGYTF.